Presented here are 11 T cell receptor beta chains from one specimen sequenced in a study of T-cell reconstitution after alpha-beta-depleted transplantation in children. During its preparation, the TCRbeta library received unique molecular identifiers. TCRdb re-derived calls from the PCR reads in MiXCR, one entry per CDR3 protein. The repertoire holds about 980,000 distinct CDR3 sequences, about 29% seen once, with roughly 30% in the top ten. The specimen comprised PBMCs, mostly from graft donor cells, sampled 360 days after TCRalphabeta/CD19-depleted stem cell transplant. These TCRs come from a boy under three years old who had a stem cell transplant for SCID, so the T cells may come from the graft donor.

The J gene is TRBJ2-3, the V gene TRBV28; 9 bases are shared with TRBD1. The junction had 6 bases not matched to a gene; V was cut back by 6 bases and J by 5 bases. Germline assignment: CDR1 MDHEN and CDR2 SYDVKM. This CDR3 has 14 amino acids. The CDR3 DNA reads as TGTGCCAGCAGGTCCGGGACAGGGCTAGATACGCAGTATTTT. Amino acid sequence: CASRSGTGLDTQYF.

This clonotype was seen more than once but under ten times. The gene calls are TRBV12-3 or TRBV12-4 and TRBJ2-1; D is ambiguous. Trimming removed 6 bases at V and 11 bases at J, with 11 bases between. The CDR3 is 11 residues long. CDR3 residues: CASSRSGQQFF. CDR3 coding DNA: TGTGCCAGCAGCCGGTCAGGCCAGCAGTTCTTC.

V gene TRBV29-1 combines with J gene TRBJ2-7, with a possible D match to TRBD2 (5 bases). Looked up from germline, CDR1 is SQVTM and CDR2 is ANQGSEA. This CDR3 contains 13 residues. Trimming left V 8 bases short and J 3 bases short, with 17 bases between. CDR3 sequence reads: CSITGPGDYEQYF. The CDR3 nucleotides read TGCAGCATTACGGGCCCCGGGGACTACGAGCAGTACTTC.

The chain links TRBV4-2 to TRBJ2-1; TRBD2 aligns across 8 bases. CDR1 and CDR2 (germline): LGHNA, YNFKEQ. J gave up 3 bases and V 1 base, and 8 bases lay outside the gene matches. The CDR3 runs 17 residues. CDR3 nucleotides: TGTGCCAGCAGCCAAGCGCCAGCGGGGGTCTTCTACAATGAGCAGTTCTTC. Translating it yields CASSQAPAGVFYNEQFF.

The chain is built from TRBV6-2 or TRBV6-3 and TRBJ2-4, with 8 bases fitting TRBD2. J gave up 0 bases and V 2 bases, and 12 bases lay outside the gene matches. CDR1 and CDR2 (germline): MNHEY, SVGEGT. The CDR3 runs 19 residues. Here the CDR3 DNA reads TGTGCCAGCAGTTACGGATTAGCGGGGAGAGTTATAGCCAAAAACATTCAGTACTTC. Translation gives CASSYGLAGRVIAKNIQYF.

CDR3 protein: CASSFGQINQPQHF. The DNA of the CDR3 is TGTGCCAGCAGTTTTGGGCAGATCAATCAGCCCCAGCATTTT. The genes are TRBV12-3 or TRBV12-4 and TRBJ1-5; no firm D call. Trimming removed 3 bases from V and 3 bases from J, with 9 bases in between. The CDR3 spans 14 residues.

This clonotype has only a few counts. The CDR3 here is CASSSDRGSGEQYF. The CDR3, as DNA: TGTGCCAGCAGTTCGGACAGGGGGTCGGGCGAGCAGTACTTC. The chain couples TRBV27 to TRBJ2-7; 10 nucleotides line up with TRBD1. CDR1 is MNHEY and CDR2 is SMNVEV in the germline V gene (reference sequence). The length of the CDR3 is 14 residues. V shed 4 bases and J 6 bases; nucleotides not matched to a gene: 6.

This rearrangement joins TRBV20-1 to TRBJ2-3; TRBD2 aligns across 8 bases. The CDR3 runs 16 residues. After removal of 4 bases from V and 2 bases from J, the junction contained 11 bases not matched to a gene. CDR1 and CDR2 (germline): DFQATT, SNEGSKA (reference sequence). CDR3 loop: CSAIAGTVAVTDTQYF. The CDR3 DNA follows: TGCAGTGCTATAGCGGGGACCGTAGCCGTCACAGATACGCAGTATTTT.

This rearrangement joins TRBV12-3 or TRBV12-4 to TRBJ1-2; D ambiguous. Deletions cut 7 bases from V and 4 bases from J, with 7 bases between. The CDR3 extends over 11 amino acids. CDR3 region: CASNKGYGYTF. The CDR3 coding sequence is TGTGCCAGCAATAAAGGCTATGGCTACACCTTC.

V and J are TRBV11-2 and TRBJ2-7; the D gene is possibly TRBD1 (5 bases). CDR1 and CDR2 from the germline V gene are SGHAT and FQNNGV. There are 18 residues in the CDR3. V gave up 5 bases and J gave up 0 bases, with 23 bases separating them. The CDR3: CASSHKGVWGLSSYEQYF. In DNA form, the CDR3 reads TGTGCCAGCAGCCACAAAGGGGTTTGGGGCCTAAGCTCCTACGAGCAGTACTTC.

The V gene is TRBV28, the J gene TRBJ2-4, with D maybe TRBD1 (6 bases). This CDR3 comprises 14 residues. The germline V gene encodes CDR1 MDHEN and CDR2 SYDVKM. V lost 2 bases to trimming and J lost 8 bases, with 13 bases between them. The CDR3 reads CASSLMGALDIQYF. The CDR3 DNA is TGTGCCAGCAGTTTAATGGGGGCTTTAGACATTCAGTACTTC.